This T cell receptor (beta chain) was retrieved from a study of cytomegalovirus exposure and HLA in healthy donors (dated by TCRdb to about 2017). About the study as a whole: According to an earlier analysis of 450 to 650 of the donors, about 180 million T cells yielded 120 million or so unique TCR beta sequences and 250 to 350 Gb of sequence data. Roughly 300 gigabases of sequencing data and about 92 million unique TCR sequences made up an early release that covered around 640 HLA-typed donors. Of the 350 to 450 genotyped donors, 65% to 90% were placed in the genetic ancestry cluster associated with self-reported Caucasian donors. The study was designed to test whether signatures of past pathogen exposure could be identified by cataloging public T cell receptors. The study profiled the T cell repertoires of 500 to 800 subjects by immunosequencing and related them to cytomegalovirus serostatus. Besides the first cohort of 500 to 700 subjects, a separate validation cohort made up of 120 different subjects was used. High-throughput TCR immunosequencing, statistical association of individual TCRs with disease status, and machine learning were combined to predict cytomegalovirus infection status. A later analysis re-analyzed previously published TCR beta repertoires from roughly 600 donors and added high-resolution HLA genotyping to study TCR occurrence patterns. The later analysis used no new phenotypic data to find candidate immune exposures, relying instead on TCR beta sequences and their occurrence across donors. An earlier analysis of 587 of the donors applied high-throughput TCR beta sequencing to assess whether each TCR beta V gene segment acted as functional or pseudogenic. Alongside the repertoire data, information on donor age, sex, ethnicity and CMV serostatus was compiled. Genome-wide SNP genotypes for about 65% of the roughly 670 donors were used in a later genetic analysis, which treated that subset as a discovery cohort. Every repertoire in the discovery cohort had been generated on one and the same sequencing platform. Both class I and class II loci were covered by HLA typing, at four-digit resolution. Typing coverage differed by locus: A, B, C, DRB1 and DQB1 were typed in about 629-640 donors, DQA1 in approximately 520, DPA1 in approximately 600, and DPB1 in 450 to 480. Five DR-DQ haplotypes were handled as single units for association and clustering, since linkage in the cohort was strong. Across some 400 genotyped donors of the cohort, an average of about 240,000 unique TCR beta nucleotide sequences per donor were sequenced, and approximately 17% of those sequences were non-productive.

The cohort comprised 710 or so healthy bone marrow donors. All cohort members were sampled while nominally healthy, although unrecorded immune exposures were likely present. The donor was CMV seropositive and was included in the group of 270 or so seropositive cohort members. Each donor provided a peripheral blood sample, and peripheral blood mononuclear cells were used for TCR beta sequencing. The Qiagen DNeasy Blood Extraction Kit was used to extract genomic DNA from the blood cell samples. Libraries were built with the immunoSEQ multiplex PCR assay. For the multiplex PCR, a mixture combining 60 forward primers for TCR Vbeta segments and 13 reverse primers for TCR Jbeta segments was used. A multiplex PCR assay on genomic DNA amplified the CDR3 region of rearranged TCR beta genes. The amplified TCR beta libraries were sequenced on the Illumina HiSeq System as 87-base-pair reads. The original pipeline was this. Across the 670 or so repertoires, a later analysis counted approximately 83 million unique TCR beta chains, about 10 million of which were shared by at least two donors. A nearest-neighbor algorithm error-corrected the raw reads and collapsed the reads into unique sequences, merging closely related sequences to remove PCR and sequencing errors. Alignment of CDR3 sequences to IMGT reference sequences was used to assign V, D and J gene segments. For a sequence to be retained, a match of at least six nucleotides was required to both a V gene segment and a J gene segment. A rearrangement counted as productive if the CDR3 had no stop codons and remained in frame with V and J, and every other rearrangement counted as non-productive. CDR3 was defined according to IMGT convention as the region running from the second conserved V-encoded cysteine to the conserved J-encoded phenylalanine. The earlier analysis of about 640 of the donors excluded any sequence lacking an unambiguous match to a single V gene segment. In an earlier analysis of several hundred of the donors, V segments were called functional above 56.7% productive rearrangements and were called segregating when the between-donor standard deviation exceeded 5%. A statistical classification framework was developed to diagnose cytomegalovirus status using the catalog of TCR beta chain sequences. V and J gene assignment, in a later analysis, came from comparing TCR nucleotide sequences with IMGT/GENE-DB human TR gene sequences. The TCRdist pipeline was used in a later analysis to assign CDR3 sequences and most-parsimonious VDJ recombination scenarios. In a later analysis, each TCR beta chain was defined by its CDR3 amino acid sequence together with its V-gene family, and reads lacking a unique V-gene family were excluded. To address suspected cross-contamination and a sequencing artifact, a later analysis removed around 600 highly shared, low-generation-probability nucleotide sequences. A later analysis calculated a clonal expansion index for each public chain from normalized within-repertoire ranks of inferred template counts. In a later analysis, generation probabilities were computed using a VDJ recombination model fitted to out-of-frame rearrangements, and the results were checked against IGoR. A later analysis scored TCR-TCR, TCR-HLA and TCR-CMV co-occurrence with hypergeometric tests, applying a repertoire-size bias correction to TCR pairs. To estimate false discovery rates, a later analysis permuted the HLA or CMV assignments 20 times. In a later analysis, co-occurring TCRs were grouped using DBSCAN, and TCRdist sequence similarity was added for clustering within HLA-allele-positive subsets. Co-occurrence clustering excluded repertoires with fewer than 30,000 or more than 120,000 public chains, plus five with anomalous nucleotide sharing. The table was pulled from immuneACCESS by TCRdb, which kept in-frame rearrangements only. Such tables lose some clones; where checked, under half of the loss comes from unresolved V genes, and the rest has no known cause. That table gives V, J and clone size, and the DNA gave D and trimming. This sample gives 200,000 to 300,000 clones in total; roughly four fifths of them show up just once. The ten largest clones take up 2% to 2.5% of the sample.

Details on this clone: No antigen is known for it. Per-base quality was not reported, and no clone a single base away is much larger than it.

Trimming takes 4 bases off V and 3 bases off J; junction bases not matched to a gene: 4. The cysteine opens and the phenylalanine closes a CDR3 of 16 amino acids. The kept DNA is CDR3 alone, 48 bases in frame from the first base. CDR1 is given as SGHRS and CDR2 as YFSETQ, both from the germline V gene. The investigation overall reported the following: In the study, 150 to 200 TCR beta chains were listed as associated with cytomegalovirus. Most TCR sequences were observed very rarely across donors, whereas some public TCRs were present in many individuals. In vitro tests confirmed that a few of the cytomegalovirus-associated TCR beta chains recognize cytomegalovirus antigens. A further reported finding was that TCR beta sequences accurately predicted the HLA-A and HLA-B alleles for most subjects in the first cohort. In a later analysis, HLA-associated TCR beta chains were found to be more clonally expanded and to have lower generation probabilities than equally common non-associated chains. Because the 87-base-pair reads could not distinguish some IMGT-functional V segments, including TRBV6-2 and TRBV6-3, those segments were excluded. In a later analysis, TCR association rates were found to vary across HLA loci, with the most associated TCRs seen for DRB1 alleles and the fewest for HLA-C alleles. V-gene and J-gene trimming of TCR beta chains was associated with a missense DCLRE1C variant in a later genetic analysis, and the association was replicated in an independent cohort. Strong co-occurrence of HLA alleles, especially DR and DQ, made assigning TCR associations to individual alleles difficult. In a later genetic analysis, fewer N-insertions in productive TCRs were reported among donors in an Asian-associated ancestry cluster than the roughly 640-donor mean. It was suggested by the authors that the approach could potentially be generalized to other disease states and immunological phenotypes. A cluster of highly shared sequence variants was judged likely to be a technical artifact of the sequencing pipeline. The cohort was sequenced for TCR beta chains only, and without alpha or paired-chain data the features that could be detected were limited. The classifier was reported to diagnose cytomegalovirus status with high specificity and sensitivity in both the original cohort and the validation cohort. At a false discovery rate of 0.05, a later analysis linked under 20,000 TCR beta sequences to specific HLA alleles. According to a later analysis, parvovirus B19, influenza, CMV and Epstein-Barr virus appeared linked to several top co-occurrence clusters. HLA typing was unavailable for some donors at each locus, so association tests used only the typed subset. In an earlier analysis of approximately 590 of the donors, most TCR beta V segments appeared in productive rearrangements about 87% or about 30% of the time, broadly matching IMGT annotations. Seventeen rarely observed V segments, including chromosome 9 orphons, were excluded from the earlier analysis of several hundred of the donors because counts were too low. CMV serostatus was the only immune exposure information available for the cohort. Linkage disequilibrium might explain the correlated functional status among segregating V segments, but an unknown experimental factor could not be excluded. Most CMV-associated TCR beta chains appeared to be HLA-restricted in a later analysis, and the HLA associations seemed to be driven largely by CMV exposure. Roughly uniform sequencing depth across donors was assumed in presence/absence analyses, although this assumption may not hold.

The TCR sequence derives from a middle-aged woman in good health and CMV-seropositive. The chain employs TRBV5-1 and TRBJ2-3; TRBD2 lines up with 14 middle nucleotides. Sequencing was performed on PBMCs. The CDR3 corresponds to CASSPGLAGGTDTQYF. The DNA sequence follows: TGCGCCAGCAGCCCAGGACTAGCGGGAGGAACAGATACGCAGTATTTT.